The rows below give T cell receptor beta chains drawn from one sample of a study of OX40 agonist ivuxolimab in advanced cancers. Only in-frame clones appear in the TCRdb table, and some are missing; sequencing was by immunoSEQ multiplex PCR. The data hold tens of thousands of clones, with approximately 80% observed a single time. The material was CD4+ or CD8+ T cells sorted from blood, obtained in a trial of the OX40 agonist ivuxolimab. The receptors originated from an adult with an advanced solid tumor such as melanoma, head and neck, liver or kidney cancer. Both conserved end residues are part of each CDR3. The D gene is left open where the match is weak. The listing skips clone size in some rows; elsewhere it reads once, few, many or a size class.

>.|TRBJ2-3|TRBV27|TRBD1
TGTGCCAGTAGGGGGCGCCTCTACACAGATACGCAGTATTTT
CASRGRLYTDTQYF
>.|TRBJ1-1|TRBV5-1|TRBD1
TGCGCCAGCACCTTGGGGACAGGGGGAAGCAGGGCCGAAGCTTTCTTT
CASTLGTGGSRAEAFF
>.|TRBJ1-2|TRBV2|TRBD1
TGTGCCGCCGGGGCGGGACAGGGGATATATGGCTACACCTTC
CAAGAGQGIYGYTF
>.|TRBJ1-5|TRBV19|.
TGTGCCAGTACCCCCTTAGACAGGACTATGAATCAGCCCCAGCATTTT
CASTPLDRTMNQPQHF
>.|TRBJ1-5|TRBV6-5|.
TGTGCCAGCAGAAAGGGGGGGGCAAGGCAGCCCCAGCATTTT
CASRKGGARQPQHF
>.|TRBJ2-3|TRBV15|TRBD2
TGTGCCACCAGCGGAGGGACTAGCGGCTTCAATACGCAGTATTTT
CATSGGTSGFNTQYF
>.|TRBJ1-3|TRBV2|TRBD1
TGTGCCAGCAGTCGGGACAGGAACTCTGGAAACACCATATATTTT
CASSRDRNSGNTIYF
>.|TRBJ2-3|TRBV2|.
TGTGCCAGCAAACCGGTCCTTTCCACAGATACGCAGTATTTT
CASKPVLSTDTQYF
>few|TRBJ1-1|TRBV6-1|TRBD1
TGTGCCAGCAGGAATTCAAACAGGGGGACTGAAGCTTTCTTT
CASRNSNRGTEAFF
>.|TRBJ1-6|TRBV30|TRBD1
TGTGCCTGGAGTTTCGACAGGGGGCGTACGAATTCACCCCTCCACTTT
CAWSFDRGRTNSPLHF